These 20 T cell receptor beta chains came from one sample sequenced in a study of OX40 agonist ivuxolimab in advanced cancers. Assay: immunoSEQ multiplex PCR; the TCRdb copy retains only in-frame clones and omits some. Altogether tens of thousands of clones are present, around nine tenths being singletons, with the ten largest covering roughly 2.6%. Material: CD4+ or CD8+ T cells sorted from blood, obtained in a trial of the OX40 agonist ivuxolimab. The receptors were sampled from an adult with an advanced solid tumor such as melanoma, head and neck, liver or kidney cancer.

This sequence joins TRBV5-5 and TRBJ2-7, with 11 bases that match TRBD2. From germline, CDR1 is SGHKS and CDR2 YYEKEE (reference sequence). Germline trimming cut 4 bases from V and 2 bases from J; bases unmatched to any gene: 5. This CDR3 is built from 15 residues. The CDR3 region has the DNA TGTGCCAGCAGCACCAGTAGCGGGAGGGCCTACGAGCAGTACTTC. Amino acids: CASSTSSGRAYEQYF.

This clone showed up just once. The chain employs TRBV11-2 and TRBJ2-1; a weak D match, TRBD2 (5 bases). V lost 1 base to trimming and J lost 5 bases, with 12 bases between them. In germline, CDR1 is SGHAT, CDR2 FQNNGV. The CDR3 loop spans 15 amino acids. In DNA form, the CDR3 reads TGTGCCAGCAGCTTAGCTCGTCTAGCCCACAATGAGCAGTTCTTC. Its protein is CASSLARLAHNEQFF.

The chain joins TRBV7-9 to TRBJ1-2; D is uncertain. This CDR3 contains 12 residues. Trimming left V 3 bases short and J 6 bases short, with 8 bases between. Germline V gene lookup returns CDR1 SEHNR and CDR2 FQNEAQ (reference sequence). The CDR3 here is CASSFQDDGYTF. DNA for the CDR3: TGTGCCAGCAGCTTCCAGGATGATGGCTACACCTTC.

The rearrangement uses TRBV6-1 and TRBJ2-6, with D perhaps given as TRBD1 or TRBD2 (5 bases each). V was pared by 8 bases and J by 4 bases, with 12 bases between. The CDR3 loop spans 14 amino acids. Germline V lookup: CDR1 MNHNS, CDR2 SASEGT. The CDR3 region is CASRDVAGANVLTF. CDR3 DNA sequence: TGTGCCAGCCGGGACGTCGCCGGGGCCAACGTCCTGACTTTC.

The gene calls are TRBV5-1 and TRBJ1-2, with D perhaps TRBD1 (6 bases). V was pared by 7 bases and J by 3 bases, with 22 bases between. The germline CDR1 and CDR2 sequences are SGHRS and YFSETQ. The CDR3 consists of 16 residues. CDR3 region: CASSEGGGNSDYGYTF. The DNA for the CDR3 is TGCGCCAGCTCCGAGGGGGGGGGCAATTCAGACTATGGCTACACCTTC.

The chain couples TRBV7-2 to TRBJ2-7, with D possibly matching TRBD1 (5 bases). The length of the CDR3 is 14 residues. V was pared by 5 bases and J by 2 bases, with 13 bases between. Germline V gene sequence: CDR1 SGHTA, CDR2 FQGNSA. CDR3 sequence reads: CASSPLVGPYEQYF. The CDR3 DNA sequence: TGTGCCAGCAGCCCCCTTGTGGGGCCCTACGAGCAGTACTTC.

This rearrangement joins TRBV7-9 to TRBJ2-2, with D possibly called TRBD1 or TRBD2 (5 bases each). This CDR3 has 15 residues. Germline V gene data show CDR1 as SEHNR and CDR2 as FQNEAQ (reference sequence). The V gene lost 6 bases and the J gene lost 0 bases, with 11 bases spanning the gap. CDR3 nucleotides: TGTGCCAGCAGGCTGGGACCGGCGAACACCGGGGAGCTGTTTTTT. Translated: CASRLGPANTGELFF.

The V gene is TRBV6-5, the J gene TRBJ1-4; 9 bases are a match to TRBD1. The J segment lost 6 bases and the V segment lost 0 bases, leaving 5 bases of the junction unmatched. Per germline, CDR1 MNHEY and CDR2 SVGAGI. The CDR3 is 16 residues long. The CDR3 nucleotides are TGTGCCAGCAGTTACTCGAAAGGGACAGGGTATGAAAAACTGTTTTTT. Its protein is CASSYSKGTGYEKLFF.

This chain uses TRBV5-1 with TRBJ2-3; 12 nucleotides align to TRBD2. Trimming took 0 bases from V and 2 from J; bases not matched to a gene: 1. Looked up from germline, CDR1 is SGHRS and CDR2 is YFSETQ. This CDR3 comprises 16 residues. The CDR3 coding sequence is TGCGCCAGCAGCTTGGGGACTAGCGGGAACACAGATACGCAGTATTTT. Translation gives CASSLGTSGNTDTQYF.

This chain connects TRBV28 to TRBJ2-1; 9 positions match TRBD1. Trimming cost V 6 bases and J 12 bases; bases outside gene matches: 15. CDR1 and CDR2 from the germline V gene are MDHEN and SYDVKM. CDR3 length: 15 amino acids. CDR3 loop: CASRRTGTGNRGQFF. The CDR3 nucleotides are TGTGCCAGCAGGCGAACCGGGACAGGGAATAGGGGGCAGTTCTTC.

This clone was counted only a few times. CDR3 sequence reads: CASSLATGNPDTQYF. The CDR3, as DNA: TGCGCCAGCAGCTTGGCCACGGGGAACCCAGATACGCAGTATTTT. The chain has TRBV5-1 and TRBJ2-3; D is possibly TRBD2 (5 bases). The CDR3 has 15 amino acids. Germline lookup yields CDR1 SGHRS and CDR2 YFSETQ. V was trimmed by 0 bases and J by 4 bases, leaving 12 bases between them.

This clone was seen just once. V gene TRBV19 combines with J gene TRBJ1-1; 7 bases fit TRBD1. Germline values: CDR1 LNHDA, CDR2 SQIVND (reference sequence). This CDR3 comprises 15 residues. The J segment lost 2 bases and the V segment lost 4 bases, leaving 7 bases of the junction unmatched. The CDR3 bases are TGTGCCAGTAGTACCCTGGGGACAGTCAACACTGAAGCTTTCTTT. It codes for CASSTLGTVNTEAFF. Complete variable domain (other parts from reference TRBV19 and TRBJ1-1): DGGITQSPKYLFRKEGQNVTLSCEQNLNHDAMYWYRQDPGQGLRLIYYSQIVNDFQKGDIAEGYSVSREKKESFPLTVTSAQKNPTAFYLCASSTLGTVNTEAFFGQGTRLTVV.

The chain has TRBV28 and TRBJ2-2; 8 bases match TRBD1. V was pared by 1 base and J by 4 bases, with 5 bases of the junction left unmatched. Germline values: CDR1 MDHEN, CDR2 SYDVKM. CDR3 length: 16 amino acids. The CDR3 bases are TGTGCCAGCAGTTTATCGCGGACAGGGCCCACCGGGGAGCTGTTTTTT. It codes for CASSLSRTGPTGELFF.

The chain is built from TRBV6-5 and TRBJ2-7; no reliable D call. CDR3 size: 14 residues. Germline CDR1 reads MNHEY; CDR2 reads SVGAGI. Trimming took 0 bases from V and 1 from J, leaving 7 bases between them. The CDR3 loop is CASSYSGSSYEQYF. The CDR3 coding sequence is TGTGCCAGCAGTTACTCGGGCAGTTCCTACGAGCAGTACTTC.

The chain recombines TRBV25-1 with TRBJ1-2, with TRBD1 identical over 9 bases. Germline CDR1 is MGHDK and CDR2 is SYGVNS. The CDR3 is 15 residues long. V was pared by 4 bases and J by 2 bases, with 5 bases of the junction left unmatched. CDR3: CASSAAGTGNYGYTF. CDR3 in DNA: TGTGCCAGCAGTGCGGCCGGGACAGGGAACTATGGCTACACCTTC.

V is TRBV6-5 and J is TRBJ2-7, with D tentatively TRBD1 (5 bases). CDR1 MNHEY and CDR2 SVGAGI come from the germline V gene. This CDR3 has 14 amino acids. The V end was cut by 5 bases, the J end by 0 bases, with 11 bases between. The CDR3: CASSEQASSYEQYF. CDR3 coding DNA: TGTGCCAGCAGTGAACAGGCCAGCTCCTACGAGCAGTACTTC.

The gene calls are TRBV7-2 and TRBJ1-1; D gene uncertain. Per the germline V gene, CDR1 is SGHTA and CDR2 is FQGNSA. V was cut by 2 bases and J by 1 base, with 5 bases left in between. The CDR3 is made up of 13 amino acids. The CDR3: CASSLQGNTEAFF. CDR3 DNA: TGTGCCAGCAGCTTACAAGGGAACACTGAAGCTTTCTTT.

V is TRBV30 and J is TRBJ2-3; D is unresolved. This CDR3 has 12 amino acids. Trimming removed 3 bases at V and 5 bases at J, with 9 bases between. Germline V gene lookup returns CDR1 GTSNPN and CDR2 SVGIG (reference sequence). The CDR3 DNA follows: TGTGCCTGGAGGGGTTCGGGAGATACGCAGTATTTT. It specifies CAWRGSGDTQYF.

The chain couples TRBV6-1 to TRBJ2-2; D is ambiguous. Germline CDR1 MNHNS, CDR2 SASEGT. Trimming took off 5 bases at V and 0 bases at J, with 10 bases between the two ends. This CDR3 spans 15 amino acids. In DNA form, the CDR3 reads TGTGCCAGCAGTATAGGACGGACGAACACCGGGGAGCTGTTTTTT. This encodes CASSIGRTNTGELFF.

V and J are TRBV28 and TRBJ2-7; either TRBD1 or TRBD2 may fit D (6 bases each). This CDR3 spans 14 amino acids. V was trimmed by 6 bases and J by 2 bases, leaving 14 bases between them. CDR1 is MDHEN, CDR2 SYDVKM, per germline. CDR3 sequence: CASRGGPLTYEQYF. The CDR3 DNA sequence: TGTGCCAGCAGAGGGGGGCCGTTAACCTACGAGCAGTACTTC.